A selection of T cell receptor beta chains follows, all from one sample in a study of T cells in localized non-small cell lung cancer. Measured with immunoSEQ multiplex PCR; TCRdb has only the in-frame clones, and not every one. The data show some 4,000 clones, around 28% seen once. Specimen: lung tumor tissue, collected before any cancer treatment. The receptors were gathered from a man between 35 and 75 years old with stage II lung adenocarcinoma. Both conserved end residues are part of each CDR3. D genes are given only for firm matches. Clone size is stated in some rows and not others, as once, few, many or a class when expanded.

>TRBJ1-2|-|TRBV7-5|16|-
CASSLDSGTGVWGYTF
TGTGCCAGCAGCTTAGATAGCGGGACAGGGGTCTGGGGCTACACCTTC
>TRBJ1-1|-|TRBV6-8|13|few
CASGLGEGTEAFF
TGTGCCAGCGGATTAGGGGAGGGCACTGAAGCTTTCTTT
>TRBJ1-1|-|TRBV15|16|-
CATSRDLGQRGTEAFF
TGTGCCACCAGCAGAGATCTCGGGCAGAGGGGCACTGAAGCTTTCTTT
>TRBJ2-6|-|TRBV7-5|16|-
CASSLLGGSGANVLTF
TGTGCCAGCAGCTTGCTCGGGGGCTCTGGGGCCAACGTCCTGACTTTC
>TRBJ1-3|-|TRBV15|15|-
CATGEGGYSGNTIYF
TGTGCCACGGGAGAGGGGGGTTACTCTGGAAACACCATATATTTT
>TRBJ1-2|TRBD1|TRBV29-1|14|medium-sized
CSVPHLDRGYGYTF
TGCAGCGTTCCCCACTTGGACAGGGGGTATGGCTACACCTTC
>TRBJ1-4|-|TRBV18|16|-
CASSPHITGLNEKLFF
TGTGCCAGCTCACCTCATATTACAGGGTTAAATGAAAAACTGTTTTTT
>TRBJ2-2|TRBD1|TRBV11-3|14|-
CASVATGGTGELFF
TGTGCCAGCGTCGCGACAGGGGGCACCGGGGAGCTGTTTTTT
>TRBJ2-1|-|TRBV9|14|-
CASSVGGVTGEQFF
TGTGCCAGCAGCGTAGGGGGGGTCACGGGTGAGCAGTTCTTC
>TRBJ2-3|-|TRBV5-1|15|-
CASSLDGGPADTQYF
TGCGCCAGCAGCTTGGATGGGGGGCCGGCAGATACGCAGTATTTT
>TRBJ1-1|-|TRBV19|17|-
CASTDEWRTRIVTEAFF
TGTGCCAGTACCGATGAATGGAGGACCCGGATTGTGACTGAAGCTTTCTTT
>TRBJ2-3|TRBD2|TRBV5-1|19|few
CASSPSHQAGGPSTDTQYF
TGCGCCAGCAGCCCCAGTCATCAAGCGGGGGGGCCTAGCACAGATACGCAGTATTTT
>TRBJ1-3|-|TRBV11-3|15|large
CASSSRGHSGNTIYF
TGTGCCAGCAGCTCCAGGGGTCACTCTGGAAACACCATATATTTT
>TRBJ2-2|-|TRBV9|14|few
CARGTPRNTGELFF
TGTGCCAGAGGAACACCTAGGAACACCGGGGAGCTGTTTTTT
>TRBJ2-3|-|TRBV5-1|17|-
CASSLLVPGRSAYTQYF
TGCGCCAGCAGCTTGTTGGTCCCGGGTCGTTCCGCCTATACGCAGTATTTT
>TRBJ2-6|-|TRBV7-5|20|-
CASSPYLTGQVGSGANVLTF
-
>TRBJ1-6|-|TRBV6-8|12|medium-sized
CASRRNNSPLHF
TGTGCCAGCCGGAGAAATAATTCACCCCTCCACTTT
>TRBJ1-4|-|TRBV11-3|15|-
CASSLVAGFDEKLFF
TGTGCCAGCAGCTTAGTCGCAGGGTTTGACGAAAAACTGTTTTTT
>TRBJ1-4|-|TRBV19|11|few
CATGRGEKLFF
TGTGCCACCGGACGGGGTGAAAAACTGTTTTTT
>TRBJ1-1|TRBD1|TRBV29-1|14|-
CTTSQGALRTEAFF
TGCACCACTTCACAGGGGGCGCTTCGAACTGAAGCTTTCTTT
>TRBJ1-1|TRBD1|TRBV19|16|-
CASRLSSLSTGVSAFF
TGTGCCAGTAGGCTCTCGAGTTTATCGACAGGGGTCTCAGCTTTCTTT
>TRBJ1-4|TRBD1|TRBV10-2|13|-
CASSAGQGEKLFF
TGCGCCAGCAGTGCGGGACAGGGTGAAAAACTGTTTTTT
>TRBJ2-1|-|TRBV28|14|few
CASSYRARGNEQFF
TGTGCCAGCAGTTATAGGGCTAGGGGAAATGAGCAGTTCTTC
>TRBJ2-7|-|TRBV11-3|14|few
CASSEVQGSYEQYF
TGTGCCAGCAGCGAAGTGCAAGGGAGCTACGAGCAGTACTTC
>TRBJ1-2|-|TRBV29-1|14|few
CSAELQLGFYGYTF
TGCAGCGCAGAACTACAGCTAGGGTTCTATGGCTACACCTTC
>TRBJ1-2|TRBD1|TRBV9|16|medium-sized
CASSEPTGLEDYGYTF
TGTGCCAGCAGCGAGCCGACAGGGCTCGAAGACTATGGCTACACCTTC
>TRBJ2-2|-|TRBV18|18|-
CASSPPGLGIWDTGELFF
TGTGCCAGCTCACCACCCGGCTTGGGGATATGGGACACCGGGGAGCTGTTTTTT
>TRBJ1-5|TRBD1|TRBV19|13|-
CASSRDRNQPQHF
TGTGCCAGTAGCCGGGACAGGAATCAGCCCCAGCATTTT
>TRBJ1-1|-|TRBV5-1|15|-
CASSQEGRTNTEAFF
TGCGCCAGCAGCCAAGAGGGCAGGACGAACACTGAAGCTTTCTTT